The rows below give T cell receptor beta chains drawn from one sample of a study of identical twins. TCRdb reprocessed the 5' RACE reads with MiXCR, giving one entry per CDR3 protein. In the table there are around 290,000 distinct CDR3 sequences, over 8.5% of which are singletons. The data were also submitted as part of a second study, on yellow fever vaccine responses in identical twins.

The sequencing input was CD8+ T cells sorted from blood. Source of these receptors: a woman aged 18-29 years in good health. CDR3s include the opening cysteine and the closing phenylalanine or tryptophan. D genes are given only for firm matches. Clone sizes are given selectively: once, few, many, or a class where the clone is expanded.

V gene	clone size	J gene	D gene	CDR3 protein	CDR3 DNA
TRBV30	few	TRBJ2-1	-	CAWSVDEQFF	TGTGCCTGGAGTGTAGATGAGCAGTTCTTC
TRBV29-1	many	TRBJ2-1	-	CSVAPWPGDTGGSRGNEQFF	TGCAGCGTTGCCCCTTGGCCCGGGGACACCGGGGGGTCAAGGGGCAATGAGCAGTTCTTC
TRBV19	-	TRBJ2-1	-	CASSSWTPISYNEQFF	TGTGCCAGTAGTAGTTGGACACCGATCTCCTACAATGAGCAGTTCTTC
TRBV20-1	few	TRBJ2-7	TRBD1	CSARDQEGQGYEQYF	TGCAGTGCTAGAGATCAGGAGGGACAGGGCTACGAGCAGTACTTC
TRBV12-3/TRBV12-4	many	TRBJ2-7	-	CASSFFGGTYEQYF	TGTGCCAGCAGTTTTTTCGGGGGCACCTACGAGCAGTACTTC
TRBV27	-	TRBJ2-1	TRBD2	CASSLTSDNEQFF	TGTGCCAGCAGTTTAACTAGCGACAATGAGCAGTTCTTC
TRBV13	-	TRBJ2-1	TRBD2	CASSPRLAGSDEQFF	TGTGCCAGCAGCCCTAGACTAGCGGGATCGGATGAGCAGTTCTTC
TRBV7-9	few	TRBJ2-1	TRBD2	CASIPTSAPYNEQFF	TGTGCCAGCATCCCGACTAGCGCTCCTTACAATGAGCAGTTCTTC
TRBV10-2	many	TRBJ2-7	-	CASSDYYEQYF	TGCGCCAGCAGTGATTACTACGAGCAGTACTTC
TRBV20-1	few	TRBJ2-7	-	CSAAGTSRGLSEQYF	TGCAGTGCAGCCGGGACCTCCAGGGGCCTATCCGAGCAGTACTTC
TRBV21-1	many	TRBJ2-7	-	CASSTQRRDSSYEQYF	TGTGCCAGCAGCACACAAAGGAGAGACAGTTCCTACGAGCAGTACTTC
TRBV27	many	TRBJ2-1	-	CAREDGHNEQFF	TGTGCCAGGGAGGACGGACACAATGAGCAGTTCTTC
TRBV4-2	few	TRBJ1-4	-	CASSLIGNEKLFF	TGTGCCAGCAGCCTCATAGGAAATGAAAAACTGTTTTTT
TRBV4-1	-	TRBJ2-5	-	CASRPGSQETQYF	TGCGCCAGCCGACCGGGATCTCAAGAGACCCAGTACTTC
TRBV28	-	TRBJ2-4	-	CASSPVTKNIQYF	TGTGCCAGCAGTCCGGTGACCAAAAACATTCAGTACTTC
TRBV29-1	few	TRBJ1-2	-	CSVRNGRGDGYTF	TGCAGCGTCCGTAATGGTAGGGGGGATGGCTACACCTTC
TRBV28	few	TRBJ2-3	-	CASTIGTDTQYF	TGTGCCAGCACGATAGGCACAGATACGCAGTATTTT
TRBV29-1	-	TRBJ2-1	-	CSVVGSANEQFF	TGCAGCGTTGTAGGCAGTGCCAATGAGCAGTTCTTC
TRBV29-1	many	TRBJ1-4	-	CSVEVGGEKLFF	TGCAGCGTTGAGGTGGGAGGCGAAAAACTGTTTTTT
TRBV11-2	-	TRBJ2-2	-	CASSLLPGELFF	TGTGCCAGCAGCTTACTCCCCGGGGAGCTGTTTTTT
TRBV6-4	-	TRBJ2-6	-	CASSTSSGANVLTF	TGTGCCAGCAGCACTTCATCTGGGGCCAACGTCCTGACTTTC
TRBV20-1	-	TRBJ2-7	-	CSARELRGNSYEQYF	TGCAGTGCTAGAGAACTTCGGGGGAACAGCTACGAGCAGTACTTC
TRBV12-3/TRBV12-4	many	TRBJ2-6	TRBD2	CATFLGGSHSGANVLTF	TGTGCCACCTTTCTGGGGGGGTCTCACTCTGGGGCCAACGTCCTGACTTTC
TRBV30	-	TRBJ2-7	-	CAWSPTSDEQYF	TGTGCCTGGAGCCCAACTTCAGACGAGCAGTACTTC
TRBV11-1	many	TRBJ2-2	-	CASSSLRATGELFF	TGTGCCAGCAGCTCTCTCAGAGCCACCGGGGAGCTGTTTTTT
TRBV6-2/TRBV6-3	-	TRBJ2-1	TRBD2	CASSYSETSGRYNEQFF	TGTGCCAGCAGTTATTCCGAGACTAGCGGGAGGTACAATGAGCAGTTCTTC
TRBV6-2/TRBV6-3	-	TRBJ2-1	TRBD2	CASSYPSGRWDEQFF	TGTGCCAGCAGTTACCCTAGCGGGAGGTGGGATGAGCAGTTCTTC
TRBV7-9	few	TRBJ1-1	-	CASSRPSEVNTEAFF	TGTGCCAGCAGCCGACCCAGCGAGGTGAACACTGAAGCTTTCTTT
TRBV7-2	-	TRBJ2-3	-	CASSLPWTESTDTQYF	TGTGCCAGCAGCCTACCCTGGACAGAGAGCACAGATACGCAGTATTTT
TRBV11-3	-	TRBJ2-1	TRBD2	CASSGSGTFYNEQFF	TGTGCCAGCAGCGGTAGCGGGACGTTCTACAATGAGCAGTTCTTC
TRBV11-2	many	TRBJ2-2	-	CASSDWASNTGELFF	TGTGCCAGCAGCGATTGGGCTTCGAACACCGGGGAGCTGTTTTTT
TRBV9	many	TRBJ2-7	TRBD1	CASSATGLSYEQYF	TGTGCCAGCAGCGCGACAGGGCTCTCCTACGAGCAGTACTTC
TRBV4-3	few	TRBJ2-7	-	CASSQARGGYEQYF	TGCGCCAGCAGCCAAGCGCGAGGGGGGTACGAGCAGTACTTC
TRBV30	-	TRBJ1-1	-	CAWERAARMNTEAFF	TGTGCCTGGGAGCGGGCAGCAAGAATGAACACTGAAGCTTTCTTT
TRBV4-2	-	TRBJ1-2	-	CASSQDDRGYTF	TGTGCCAGCAGCCAGGACGACAGGGGCTACACCTTC
TRBV6-2/TRBV6-3	-	TRBJ2-2	TRBD1	CASHTPTGDTGELFF	TGTGCCAGCCACACCCCGACAGGGGACACCGGGGAGCTGTTTTTT
TRBV2	-	TRBJ2-7	-	CASTDDTDSYEQYF	TGTGCCAGCACGGACGACACCGACTCCTACGAGCAGTACTTC
TRBV20-1	-	TRBJ2-1	-	CSAREADLEQFF	TGCAGTGCTAGAGAAGCAGACCTCGAGCAGTTCTTC